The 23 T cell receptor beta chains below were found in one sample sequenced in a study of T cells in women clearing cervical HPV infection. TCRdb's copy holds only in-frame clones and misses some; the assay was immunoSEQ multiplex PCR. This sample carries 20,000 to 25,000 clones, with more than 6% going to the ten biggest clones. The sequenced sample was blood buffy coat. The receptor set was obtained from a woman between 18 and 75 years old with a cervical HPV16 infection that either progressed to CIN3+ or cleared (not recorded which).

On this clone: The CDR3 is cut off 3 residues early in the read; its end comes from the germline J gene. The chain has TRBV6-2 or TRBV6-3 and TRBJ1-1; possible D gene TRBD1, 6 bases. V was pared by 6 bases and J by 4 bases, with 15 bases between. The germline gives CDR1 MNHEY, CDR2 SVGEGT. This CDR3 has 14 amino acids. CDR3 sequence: CASSLTGLGTEAFF. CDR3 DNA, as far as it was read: TGTGCCAGCAGCCTAACAGGGCTGGGCACTGAA.

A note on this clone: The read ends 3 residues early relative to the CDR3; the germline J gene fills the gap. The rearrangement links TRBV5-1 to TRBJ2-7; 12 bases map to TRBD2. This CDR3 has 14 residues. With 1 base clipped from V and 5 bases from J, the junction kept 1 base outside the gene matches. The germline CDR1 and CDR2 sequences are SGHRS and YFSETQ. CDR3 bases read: TGCGCCAGCAGCTTGTGGACTAGCGGGAACGAG. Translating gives CASSLWTSGNE. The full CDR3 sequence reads CASSLWTSGNEQYF.

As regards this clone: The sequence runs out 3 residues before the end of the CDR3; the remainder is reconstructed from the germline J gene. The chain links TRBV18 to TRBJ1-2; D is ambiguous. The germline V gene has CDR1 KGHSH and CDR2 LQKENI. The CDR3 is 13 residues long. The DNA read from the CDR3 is TGTGCCAGCTCACCACCGGGCTCAGATACC. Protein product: CASSPPGSDT. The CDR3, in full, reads CASSPPGSDTYTF.

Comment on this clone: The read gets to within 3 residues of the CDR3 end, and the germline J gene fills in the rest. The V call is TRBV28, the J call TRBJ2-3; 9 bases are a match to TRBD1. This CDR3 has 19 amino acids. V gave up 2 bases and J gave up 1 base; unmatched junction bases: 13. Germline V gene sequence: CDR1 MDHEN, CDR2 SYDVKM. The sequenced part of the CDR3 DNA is TGTGCCAGCAGTTTAGCCAAACTCCCGGGACAGGGCGGCACAGATACG. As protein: CASSLAKLPGQGGTDT. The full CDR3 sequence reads CASSLAKLPGQGGTDTQYF.

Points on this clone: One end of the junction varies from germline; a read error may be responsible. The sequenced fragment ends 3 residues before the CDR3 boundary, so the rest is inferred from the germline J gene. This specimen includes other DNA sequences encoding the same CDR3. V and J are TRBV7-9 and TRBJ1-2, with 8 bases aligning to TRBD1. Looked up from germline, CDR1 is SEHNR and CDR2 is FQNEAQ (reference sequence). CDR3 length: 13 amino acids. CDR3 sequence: CASSLLTGDGYTF. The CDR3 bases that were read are TGTGCCAGCAGCTTATTGACAGGGGATGGT.

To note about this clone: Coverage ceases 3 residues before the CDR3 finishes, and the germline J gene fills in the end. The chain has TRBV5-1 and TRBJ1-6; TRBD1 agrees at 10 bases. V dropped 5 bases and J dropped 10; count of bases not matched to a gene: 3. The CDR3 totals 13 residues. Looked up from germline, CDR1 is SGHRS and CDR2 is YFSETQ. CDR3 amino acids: CASRGDRGSPLHF. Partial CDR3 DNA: TGCGCCAGCAGGGGGGACAGGGGATCACCC.

CDR3 amino acids: CASSIDQRRQNIQYF. CDR3 bases read: TGTGCCAGTAGTATAGACCAGCGGAGACAAAACATT. The chain uses TRBV19 and TRBJ2-4; tentative D call: TRBD2 (5 bases). The CDR3 end lies 3 residues beyond the end of the read and is filled in from the germline J gene. The V end lost 0 bases, the J end lost 5 bases, and 11 bases lay between the germline ends. CDR1 and CDR2 from the germline V gene are LNHDA and SQIVND (reference sequence). CDR3 length: 15 amino acids. Variable domain in full (rest from reference TRBV19 and TRBJ2-4): DGGITQSPKYLFRKEGQNVTLSCEQNLNHDAMYWYRQDPGQGLRLIYYSQIVNDFQKGDIAEGYSVSREKKESFPLTVTSAQKNPTAFYLCASSIDQRRQNIQYFGAGTRLSVL.

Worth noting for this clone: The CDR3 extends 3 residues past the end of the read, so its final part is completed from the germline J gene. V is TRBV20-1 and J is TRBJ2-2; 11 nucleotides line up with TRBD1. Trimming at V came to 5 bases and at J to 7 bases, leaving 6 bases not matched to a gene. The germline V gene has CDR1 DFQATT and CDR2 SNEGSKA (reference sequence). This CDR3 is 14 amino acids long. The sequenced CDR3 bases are TGCAGTGCTGCCCGGGACAGGGGGGACGGGGAG. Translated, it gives CSAARDRGDGE. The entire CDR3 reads CSAARDRGDGELFF.

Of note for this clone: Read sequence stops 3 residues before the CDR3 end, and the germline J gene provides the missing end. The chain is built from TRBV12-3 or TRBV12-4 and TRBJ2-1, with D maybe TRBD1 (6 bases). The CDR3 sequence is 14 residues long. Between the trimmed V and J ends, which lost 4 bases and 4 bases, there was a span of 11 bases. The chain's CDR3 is CASSYGGSYNEQFF. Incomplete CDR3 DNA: TGTGCCAGCAGTTATGGGGGCTCATACAATGAG.

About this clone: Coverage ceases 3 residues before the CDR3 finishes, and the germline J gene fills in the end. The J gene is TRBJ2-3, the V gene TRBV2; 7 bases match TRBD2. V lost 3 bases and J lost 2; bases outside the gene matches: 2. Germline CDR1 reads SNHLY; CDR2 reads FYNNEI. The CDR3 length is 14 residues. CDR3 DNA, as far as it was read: TGTGCCAGCAGTGAGCGGGAGAACACAGATACG. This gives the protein CASSERENTDT. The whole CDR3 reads CASSERENTDTQYF.

Partial CDR3 DNA: TGTGCCAGCAGCTCTTACACAGATACG. Translated, it gives CASSSYTDT. The whole CDR3 protein is CASSSYTDTQYF. The chain employs TRBV7-2 and TRBJ2-3; D is ambiguous. The read stops 3 residues short of the end of the CDR3; the missing end is completed from the germline J gene. Germline lookup yields CDR1 SGHTA and CDR2 FQGNSA. The CDR3 is 12 amino acids. Trimming cost V 4 bases and J 2 bases, with 4 bases left between them.

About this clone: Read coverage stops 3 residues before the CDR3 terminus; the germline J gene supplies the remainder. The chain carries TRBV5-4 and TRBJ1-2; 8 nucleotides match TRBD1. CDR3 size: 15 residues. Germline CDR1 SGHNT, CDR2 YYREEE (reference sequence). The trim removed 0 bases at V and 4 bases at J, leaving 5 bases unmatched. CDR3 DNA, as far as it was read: TGTGCCAGCAGCTTGGGGGACAGGCTCCCCTATGGC. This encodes CASSLGDRLPYG. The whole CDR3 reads CASSLGDRLPYGYTF.

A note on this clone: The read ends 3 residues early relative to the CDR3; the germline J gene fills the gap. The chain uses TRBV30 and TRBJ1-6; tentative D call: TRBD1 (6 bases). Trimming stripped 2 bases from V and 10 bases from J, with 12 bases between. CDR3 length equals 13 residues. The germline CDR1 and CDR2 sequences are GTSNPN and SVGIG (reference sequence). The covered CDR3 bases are TGTGCCTGGAGTAAACAGGGAAGGTCACCC. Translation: CAWSKQGRSP. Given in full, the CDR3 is CAWSKQGRSPLHF.

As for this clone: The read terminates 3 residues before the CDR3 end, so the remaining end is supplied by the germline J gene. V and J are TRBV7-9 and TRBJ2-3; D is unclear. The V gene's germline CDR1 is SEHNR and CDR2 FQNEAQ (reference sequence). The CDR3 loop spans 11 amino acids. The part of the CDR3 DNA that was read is TGTGCCAGCAGCTTAGCAGGGACG. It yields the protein CASSLAGT. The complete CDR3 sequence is CASSLAGTQYF.

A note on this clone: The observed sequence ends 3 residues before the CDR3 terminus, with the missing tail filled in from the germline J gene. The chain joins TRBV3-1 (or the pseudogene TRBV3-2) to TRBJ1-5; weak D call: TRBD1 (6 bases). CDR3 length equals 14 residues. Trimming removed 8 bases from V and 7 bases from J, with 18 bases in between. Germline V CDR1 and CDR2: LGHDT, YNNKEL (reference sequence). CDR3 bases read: TGTGCCAGCGTCCGGGGGGGCAATAGACAGCCC. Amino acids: CASVRGGNRQP. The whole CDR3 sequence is CASVRGGNRQPQHF.

CDR3 sequence: CSAWLGTEAFF. CDR3 bases read: TGCAGTGCTTGGCTTGGCACTGAA. This chain joins TRBV20-1 and TRBJ1-1; no reliable D call. The observed sequence ends 3 residues before the CDR3 terminus, with the missing tail filled in from the germline J gene. This CDR3 contains 11 residues. Germline V lookup: CDR1 DFQATT, CDR2 SNEGSKA (reference sequence). Trimming took off 5 bases at V and 4 bases at J, with 8 bases between the two ends.

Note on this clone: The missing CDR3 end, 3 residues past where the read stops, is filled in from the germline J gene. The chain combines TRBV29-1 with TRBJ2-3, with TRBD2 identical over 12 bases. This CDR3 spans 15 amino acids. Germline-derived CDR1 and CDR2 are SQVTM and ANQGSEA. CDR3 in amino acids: CSVDGLAGKEETQYF. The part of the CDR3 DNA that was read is TGCAGCGTCGACGGACTAGCGGGAAAAGAAGAGACG.

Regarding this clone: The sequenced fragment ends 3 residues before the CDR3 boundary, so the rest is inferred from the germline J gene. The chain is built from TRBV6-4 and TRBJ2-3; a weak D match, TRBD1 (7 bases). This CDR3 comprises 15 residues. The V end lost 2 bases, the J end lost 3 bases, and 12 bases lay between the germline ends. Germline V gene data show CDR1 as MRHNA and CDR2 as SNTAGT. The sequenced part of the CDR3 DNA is TGTGCCAGCAGTGACGGAGGGGGCGCAACAGATACG. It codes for CASSDGGGATDT. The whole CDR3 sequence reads CASSDGGGATDTQYF.

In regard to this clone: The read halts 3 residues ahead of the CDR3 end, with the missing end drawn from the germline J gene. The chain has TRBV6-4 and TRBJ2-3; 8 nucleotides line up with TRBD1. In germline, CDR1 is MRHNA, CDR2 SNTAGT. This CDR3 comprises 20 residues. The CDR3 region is CASSDESWTGRQYSNQPQYF. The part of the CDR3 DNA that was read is TGTGCCAGCAGTGACGAGTCGTGGACAGGGCGCCAGTATAGCAATCAGCCG.

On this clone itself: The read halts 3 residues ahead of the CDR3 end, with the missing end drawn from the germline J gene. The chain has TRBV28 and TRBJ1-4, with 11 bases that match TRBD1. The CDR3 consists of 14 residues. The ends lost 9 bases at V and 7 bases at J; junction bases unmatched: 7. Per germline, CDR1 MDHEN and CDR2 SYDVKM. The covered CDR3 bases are TGTGCCAGTAGAGGACAGGGGGCAGGTGAAAAA. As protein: CASRGQGAGEK. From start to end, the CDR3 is CASRGQGAGEKLFF.

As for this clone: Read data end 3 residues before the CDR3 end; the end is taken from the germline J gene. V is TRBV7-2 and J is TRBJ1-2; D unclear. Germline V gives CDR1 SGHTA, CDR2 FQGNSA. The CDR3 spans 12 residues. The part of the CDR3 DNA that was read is TGTGCCAGCAGCTTACCGCGGGGTGAC. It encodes CASSLPRGD. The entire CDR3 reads CASSLPRGDYTF.

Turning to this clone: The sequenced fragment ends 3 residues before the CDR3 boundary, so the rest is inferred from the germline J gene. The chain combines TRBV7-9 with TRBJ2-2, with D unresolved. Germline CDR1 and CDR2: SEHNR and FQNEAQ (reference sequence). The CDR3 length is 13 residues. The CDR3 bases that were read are TGTGCCAGCAGCCCCCTTAGTAATGAAAAG. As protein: CASSPLSNEK. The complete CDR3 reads CASSPLSNEKLFF.

The CDR3 bases that were read are TGTGCCAGCACCCTGGGGTTAGCGGGATGGGAGACG. Translated: CASTLGLAGWET. The CDR3 in its entirety is CASTLGLAGWETQYF. This sequence joins TRBV7-2 and TRBJ2-3, with TRBD2 matching 8 bases. The CDR3 is cut off 3 residues early in the read; its end comes from the germline J gene. Germline loops: CDR1 SGHTA, CDR2 FQGNSA. This CDR3 contains 15 residues. The whole variable domain, remainder taken from reference TRBV7-2 and TRBJ2-3, is GAGVSQSPSNKVTEKGKDVELRCDPISGHTALYWYRQSLGQGLEFLIYFQGNSAPDKSGLPSDRFSAERTGGSVSTLTIQRTQQEDSAVYLCASTLGLAGWETQYFGPGTRLTVL.